What follows describes a single TCR beta chain. This entry comes from a study of monozygotic twins with inflammatory bowel disease. TCRdb reprocessed the 5' RACE reads, keeping one entry per CDR3 protein, no DNA. Its table lists over 200,000 distinct CDR3 sequences. The CDR3 loop spans 16 amino acids. Germline CDR1 is SGHNT and CDR2 is YENEEA. The rearrangement links TRBV11-3 to TRBJ2-1; TCRdb reports TRBD2, a call that lacks DNA to check it against. The clonotype was recovered from a human donor with ulcerative colitis or Crohn's disease, or a healthy co-twin of an affected twin (not recorded which). The sequenced sample was blood. The CDR3 loop is CASSSRTSGSYNEQFF.